This record concerns one T cell receptor beta chain sequence. Antigen specificity is unknown. A read error is likely, as this CDR3 ends without the conserved phenylalanine or tryptophan. Previously described methods and listed TCR primers were used for bulk TCR libraries. TCRdb independently ran MiXCR on the PCR reads; one entry per CDR3 protein. The sample includes about 640,000 distinct CDR3 sequences, roughly 21% of them seen just once. CDR3 size: 13 residues. Trimming shortened V by 2 bases and J by 3 bases, and 8 bases separated the two germline ends. Germline V gene data show CDR1 as GTSNPN and CDR2 as SVGIG (reference sequence). This sample is part of a study of molecular identifiers for immune sequencing clone quantification. Findings and caveats of the study: Spiked Jurkat TCR RNA equivalent to one cell reportedly surfaced among under 1.1 million naive cells. Highly expanded clone sizes could end up underestimated if a barcode were shared by identical TCR molecules. Clones carrying above 20 RNA copies accounted for over 98% of effector molecules, under 1% in naive cells.

Sequences were obtained from naive CD8+ T cells from blood, with Jurkat cell RNA spiked in. Subset in this sample: FACS-sorted CD8+CD4-CCR7+CD45RA+ naive T cells. The TCR was taken from a human donor in good health. Some libraries in this study had Jurkat cell RNA spiked in. J is TRBJ1-5 and V is TRBV30; D call uncertain. In DNA form, the CDR3 reads TGTGCCTGGAGTTTTGGGGTCAATCAGCCCCAGCATTAT. The encoded protein is CAWSFGVNQPQHY.